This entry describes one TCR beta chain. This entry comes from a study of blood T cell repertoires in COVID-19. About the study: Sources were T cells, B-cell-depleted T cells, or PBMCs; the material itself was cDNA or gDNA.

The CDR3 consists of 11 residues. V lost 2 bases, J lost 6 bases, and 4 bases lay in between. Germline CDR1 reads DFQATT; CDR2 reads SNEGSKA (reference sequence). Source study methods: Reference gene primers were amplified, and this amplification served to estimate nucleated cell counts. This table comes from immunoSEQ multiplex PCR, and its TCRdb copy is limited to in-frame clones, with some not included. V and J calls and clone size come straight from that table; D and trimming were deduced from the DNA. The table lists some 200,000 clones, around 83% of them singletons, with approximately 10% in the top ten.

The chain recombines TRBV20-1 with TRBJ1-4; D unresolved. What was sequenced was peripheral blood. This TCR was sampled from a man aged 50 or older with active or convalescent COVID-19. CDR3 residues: CSARTDEKLFF. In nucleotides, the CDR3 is TGCAGTGCTAGAACAGATGAAAAACTGTTTTTT.